This TCR beta chain derives from a study of beta chain features in type 1 diabetes. Study-level results: A moderate, significant TCRB CDR3 shortening appeared in type 1 diabetes across four CD4+ subsets.

cDNA synthesis used the whole RNA isolate, giving expressed TCRB sequences. Libraries were prepared by immunoSEQ multiplex PCR; TCRdb keeps only in-frame clonotypes and omits some of them. Of under 70,000 clones listed, about three fifths are singletons. A word on this clone: Its antigen is still unknown.

Germline V gives CDR1 ENHRY, CDR2 SYGVKD. The V gene lost 4 bases and the J gene lost 2 bases, with 12 bases spanning the gap. The CDR3 is 14 amino acids. This receptor was identified in a woman in her 30s with type 1 diabetes. The chain joins TRBV10-3 to TRBJ2-7; possibly TRBD2 for D (6 bases). Sequences were obtained from stem cell memory CD4+ T cells from blood. The CDR3 spells CAISGGSGTYEQYF. As DNA, the CDR3 is TGTGCCATCAGTGGGGGTAGCGGAACCTACGAGCAGTACTTC.